This T cell receptor (beta chain) is drawn from a study of T cell clonotyping in hematopoietic cell transplantation (dated by TCRdb to the early 2020s). For the study in its entirety: Recipient samples taken before transplant were obtained following cytoreduction. The study collected 130 or so blood samples from approximately 35 consecutive transplant recipients and their related donors. Patient recruitment ran from late 2015 to early 2017, and follow-up continued until late 2020 or death. Overall study results and their limits: After transplant, TCR diversity in recipients dropped, and pathologically expanded clonotypes climbed progressively between day 30 and day 180. Broader TCR repertoire diversity after transplant was predicted by Inverse Simpson Index values from donors and from recipients before transplant. The sample size was limited, and CD4 and CD8 repertoire contributions could not be separated because cells were not sorted. Just a small fraction of recipient repertoires overlapped with donor repertoires, and more than 97% appeared de novo at the given depth.

According to the study, the label for this sample's time point signals: recipient sample about 28 days before transplant, after cytoreduction. Blood from recipients was drawn about 28 days before transplant and again at days 30, 100 and 180 after transplant. Nuclei Lysis Solution was used to extract genomic DNA from fresh or cryopreserved unfractionated peripheral blood mononuclear cells. With the immunoSEQ assay, which is a bias-controlled multiplex PCR relying on V- and J-specific primers, TCR beta CDR3 regions were amplified from genomic DNA. A second PCR step added a proprietary barcode and Illumina adapter sequences to the CDR3 amplicons. An Illumina MiSeq instrument was used to sequence the CDR3 libraries. In the source study's methods: Export and quality control were done with immunoSEQ Analyzer 3.0, while downstream analyses used R Bioconductor and Immunarch. Only productive rearrangements within the normalized downsampled data set were used in the calculation of repertoire metrics. In the normalized cohort, clonotypes with more than 5 templates were defined as pathologically expanded. The Inverse Simpson Index was used to measure repertoire diversity. To capture all clonotypes, the CMV-specificity analyses were run on the non-normalized data set. TCRdb obtained this table from immuneACCESS and retained in-frame rearrangements with V and J assigned. These tables miss some clones; where compared with another copy, unresolved V genes account for less than half of the shortfall, and the remainder is unexplained. The V and J calls and the clone size are those of that table, but D and trimming were determined from the DNA. Recorded for this sample are approximately 11,000 clones; roughly 90% of them occurred a single time. The leading ten clones occupy around 13% of the sample.

The CDR3 holds 13 amino acids from the cysteine to the phenylalanine. Solely the CDR3 DNA is kept, with 39 bases framed from the first base. Per the germline V gene, SGHDN is the CDR1 and FVKESK is the CDR2. V lost 4 bases and J lost 12 bases; the stretch between them is 16 bases long. Of note for this clone: Its antigen target is currently unknown. Base qualities are not provided; no much larger clone lies one nucleotide away.

The sample consisted of peripheral blood mononuclear cells, taken before stem cell transplant. The sequence derives from a woman aged 35 to 49 with acute myeloid leukemia. Some clones in this sample may be carry-over from other donors' samples. The sequence is built from TRBV14 and TRBJ2-1, with a tentative D gene TRBD2 over 6 matching bases. The nucleotide sequence is TGTGCCAGCAGCCCCGGGACTTTTTTAGGGCAGTTCTTC. It codes for CASSPGTFLGQFF. Supplemented by the reference TRBV14 and TRBJ2-1 proteins around the CDR3, the complete variable domain is EAGVTQFPSHSVIEKGQTVTLRCDPISGHDNLYWYRRVMGKEIKFLLHFVKESKQDESGMPNNRFLAERTGGTYSTLKVQPAELEDSGVYFCASSPGTFLGQFFGPGTRLTVL.